One sample yielded the 10 T cell receptor beta chains listed below, sequenced in a study of T cells in Graves' hyperthyroidism and ophthalmopathy. RNA transcripts served as the template for amplifying TCR beta CDR3 regions. HTBI primers were used for first-round RT-PCR of the TCR CDR3. TCRdb analysed the multiplex PCR reads with MiXCR anew, one entry per CDR3 protein. The sample includes about 460,000 distinct CDR3 sequences, around a fifth of them seen just once. Sequenced: blood. The receptors were gathered from a woman in her seventies with Graves' ophthalmopathy.

The table lists this clonotype with many counts. The chain links TRBV7-2 to TRBJ2-3; the D gene is possibly TRBD1 (5 bases). V was cut by 2 bases and J by 4 bases, with 13 bases left in between. The CDR3 is 15 amino acids. The germline gives CDR1 SGHTA, CDR2 FQGNSA. CDR3 DNA: TGTGCCAGCAGCTTACTCAGGGTTTCGTCAGATACGCAGTATTTT. It is translated as CASSLLRVSSDTQYF.

This chain connects TRBV6-1 to TRBJ1-5; D not certain. This CDR3 spans 14 amino acids. The germline V gene encodes CDR1 MNHNS and CDR2 SASEGT. V lost 4 bases, J lost 3 bases, and 10 bases lay in between. The chain's CDR3 is CASSVNPYNQPQHF. CDR3 nucleotide sequence: TGTGCCAGCAGTGTAAACCCCTACAATCAGCCCCAGCATTTT.

This clonotype was seen a few times. The chain couples TRBV24-1 to TRBJ1-5; D is unclear. Germline lookup yields CDR1 KGHDR and CDR2 SFDVKD. The CDR3 contains 15 residues. V lost 6 bases and J 4 bases, leaving 15 bases between the germline ends. The chain's CDR3 is CATSSSGGFNQPQHF. CDR3 sequence (DNA): TGTGCCACCAGTAGTTCGGGAGGGTTTAATCAGCCCCAGCATTTT.

V usage is TRBV11-2 and J usage is TRBJ2-4; TRBD2 is a possible D gene (6 bases). This CDR3 spans 15 amino acids. V was clipped by 6 bases and J by 0 bases, with 12 bases between them. Germline V gene sequence: CDR1 SGHAT, CDR2 FQNNGV. CDR3 nucleotides: TGTGCCAGCAGATCAGTGGGGGGAGCCAAAAACATTCAGTACTTC. Protein product: CASRSVGGAKNIQYF.

V gene TRBV27 combines with J gene TRBJ1-1; tentatively, D is TRBD1 (5 bases). This CDR3 is built from 14 residues. Germline assignment: CDR1 MNHEY and CDR2 SMNVEV (reference sequence). The V gene lost 1 base and the J gene lost 6 bases, with 12 bases spanning the gap. CDR3 DNA sequence: TGTGCCAGCAGTTTATTCGGGGCGGCCCCTGAAGCTTTCTTT. It codes for CASSLFGAAPEAFF.

This clonotype occurred many times. The rearrangement joins TRBV24-1 to TRBJ2-1; D tentatively fits TRBD1 or TRBD2 (5 bases each). The CDR3 covers 15 residues. Trimming took off 7 bases at V and 0 bases at J, with 12 bases between the two ends. CDR1 is KGHDR, CDR2 SFDVKD, per germline. CDR3 region: CATRGDESSYNEQFF. The CDR3 DNA reads as TGTGCCACCAGGGGGGACGAGAGCTCCTACAATGAGCAGTTCTTC.

CDR3 nucleotide sequence: TGTGCCAGCAGTTTCAGGGGGCCCTACAATGAGCAGTTCTTC. Its translation is CASSFRGPYNEQFF. The gene calls are TRBV27 and TRBJ2-1; 8 positions agree with TRBD1. The CDR3 is made up of 14 amino acids. The J segment lost 2 bases and the V segment lost 3 bases, leaving 0 bases of the junction unmatched. The germline V gene encodes CDR1 MNHEY and CDR2 SMNVEV (reference sequence).

This sequence joins TRBV25-1 and TRBJ1-1; no clear D gene. The CDR3 length is 15 residues. Germline V gene data show CDR1 as MGHDK and CDR2 as SYGVNS. Trimming shortened V by 2 bases and J by 4 bases, and 14 bases separated the two germline ends. CDR3 DNA sequence: TGTGCCAGCAGTGAACATGACGGCCGCCTCACTGAAGCTTTCTTT. This gives the protein CASSEHDGRLTEAFF. The variable domain in full, completed from reference TRBV25-1 and TRBJ1-1, reads EADIYQTPRYLVIGTGKKITLECSQTMGHDKMYWYQQDPGMELHLIHYSYGVNSTEKGDLSSESTVSRIRTEHFPLTLESARPSHTSQYLCASSEHDGRLTEAFFGQGTRLTVV.

At least ten counts were recorded for this clonotype. The gene calls are TRBV12-5 and TRBJ1-5; D uncertain. CDR1 and CDR2 (germline): LGHNT, FRNRAP. The CDR3 length is 14 residues. V lost 8 bases, J lost 0 bases, and 11 bases lay in between. The CDR3: CASLSGYSNQPQHF. CDR3 nucleotide sequence: TGTGCTAGTTTGAGCGGATATAGCAATCAGCCCCAGCATTTT.

This clonotype has a count of ten or more. The chain is built from TRBV11-2 and TRBJ2-7; no reliable D call. The CDR3 totals 14 residues. V lost 0 bases, J lost 2 bases, and 8 bases lay in between. Germline lookup yields CDR1 SGHAT and CDR2 FQNNGV. CDR3 nucleotides: TGTGCCAGCAGCTTAGATCTCTTAGCCTACGAGCAGTACTTC. Its protein is CASSLDLLAYEQYF.